The clone carrying this TCR beta chain was picked up one time. TCRdb keeps only in-frame clones here, not all; method: immunoSEQ multiplex PCR. The sample consists of 90,000 to 100,000 clones, 90% of them appearing once. The data derive from a study of OX40 agonist ivuxolimab in advanced cancers. At the level of the study: Age averaged around 58 years (range roughly 20 to 90), and around 78% were male.

Trimming took 7 bases from V and 6 from J, leaving 16 bases between them. The CDR3 runs 14 residues. Germline lookup yields CDR1 WSHSY and CDR2 SAAADI. Sequenced here: CD4+ or CD8+ T cells sorted from blood, sampled in a trial of the OX40 agonist ivuxolimab. The clonotype was recovered from an adult with an advanced solid tumor such as melanoma, head and neck, liver or kidney cancer. This sequence joins TRBV10-2 and TRBJ1-5; D may be TRBD1 (6 bases). The CDR3 spells CASKAAGDGQPQHF. CDR3 bases: TGCGCCAGCAAAGCTGCAGGGGACGGTCAGCCCCAGCATTTT.